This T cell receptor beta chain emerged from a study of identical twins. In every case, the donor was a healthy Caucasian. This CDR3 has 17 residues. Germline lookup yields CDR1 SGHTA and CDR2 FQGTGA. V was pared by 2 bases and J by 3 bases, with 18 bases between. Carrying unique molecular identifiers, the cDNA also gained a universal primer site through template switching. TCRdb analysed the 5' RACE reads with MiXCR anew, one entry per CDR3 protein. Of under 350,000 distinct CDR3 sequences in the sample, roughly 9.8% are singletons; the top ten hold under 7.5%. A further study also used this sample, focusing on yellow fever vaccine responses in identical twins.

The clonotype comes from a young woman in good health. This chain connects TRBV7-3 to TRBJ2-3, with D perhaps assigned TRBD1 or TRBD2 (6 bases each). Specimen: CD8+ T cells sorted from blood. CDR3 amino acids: CASSLLVWGAHTDTQYF. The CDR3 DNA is TGTGCCAGCAGCTTATTAGTTTGGGGGGCGCATACAGATACGCAGTATTTT.